This T cell receptor (beta chain) was sequenced in a study of blood T cell repertoires in COVID-19. The method was immunoSEQ multiplex PCR; TCRdb's version includes in-frame clones alone and lacks a portion of them. The sample carries about 39,000 clones, approximately 86% recorded once. Germline V gene sequence: CDR1 SGHNT, CDR2 YYREEE (reference sequence). V gave up 2 bases and J gave up 5 bases; unmatched junction bases: 12. The CDR3 length is 16 residues. This TCR was recovered from a man aged 55 to 70 with acute or convalescent COVID-19. This chain connects TRBV5-4 to TRBJ1-2; 7 nucleotides match TRBD1. The sample consisted of peripheral blood. The CDR3 sequence is CASSLGQAIREYGYTF. Here the CDR3 DNA reads TGTGCCAGCAGCTTAGGACAGGCCATACGGGAATATGGCTACACCTTC.